This T cell receptor beta chain was obtained from a study of blood T cell repertoires in COVID-19. Study-wide context: The analysed material was cDNA or gDNA that came from T cells, B-cell-depleted T cells, or PBMCs.

Germline V CDR1 and CDR2: SGHRS, YFSETQ. V was clipped by 0 bases and J by 8 bases; unmatched bases: 6. The CDR3 is 14 residues long. Under the authors' procedure: Amplification of reference gene primers provided the estimated nucleated cell counts. Clones were sequenced by immunoSEQ multiplex PCR, and TCRdb holds only the in-frame ones, with some missing. V, J and clone size are those of that table, while D and trimming were read from the DNA. The sample includes approximately 240,000 clones, 83% of them seen just once. This TCR was sampled from a human donor in a cohort sampled during active COVID-19. The chain carries TRBV5-1 and TRBJ2-3; 7 bases fit TRBD2. Sequenced sample: peripheral blood. The CDR3 coding sequence is TGCGCCAGCAGCTTGGGACTAGCCGGTTCTACGCAGTATTTT. Its translation: CASSLGLAGSTQYF.